Listed below are T cell receptor beta chains from one sample, sequenced in a study of neurological immune-mediated disorders. TCRdb reprocessed the 5' RACE reads with MiXCR, giving one entry per CDR3 protein. The sample contains roughly 56,000 distinct CDR3 sequences, approximately 3.6% of which appear only once. Sequenced sample: PBMCs. Receptor source: an older woman with multiple sclerosis. The CDR3 runs from the conserved cysteine through the conserved F or W. A D gene is named only where the DNA matches it firmly. Clone size is not always given. Where it is, it says once, few, many or a class for expanded clones.

V	J	D	size	DNA	CDR3
TRBV7-2	TRBJ1-2	TRBD1	.	TGTGCCAGCAGTTTGACAGGGGGCGCATTATATGGCTACACCTTC	CASSLTGGALYGYTF
TRBV7-2	TRBJ1-1	TRBD1	many	TGTGCCAGCAGCTTAGGATGGGGACAGGGAACTGAAGCTTTCTTT	CASSLGWGQGTEAFF
TRBV3-1	TRBJ1-1	.	many	TGTGCCAGCAGCCCCCCGGGGGCTGAAGCTTTCTTT	CASSPPGAEAFF
TRBV2	TRBJ2-5	.	many	TGTGCCAGCAGGGGACCTCAGTACCAAGAGACCCAGTACTTC	CASRGPQYQETQYF
TRBV20-1	TRBJ2-5	.	many	TGCAGTGCCTATGAACGAGGGGAAGGGGGGACCCAGTACTTC	CSAYERGEGGTQYF
TRBV29-1	TRBJ2-5	.	many	TGCAGCGTTGAACACGGGGTCAAGACCCAGTACTTC	CSVEHGVKTQYF
TRBV4-3	TRBJ2-3	.	many	TGCGCCAGCAGCCGCGACAGGGAGGGCGGCACAGATACGCAGTATTTT	CASSRDREGGTDTQYF
TRBV10-3	TRBJ1-2	.	.	TGTGCCATCAGTGGCCCAGGGTTGAGCTACACCTTC	CAISGPGLSYTF
TRBV5-1	TRBJ2-5	.	many	TGCGCCAGCAGCCCTACCACAGGGAGTCAAGAGACCCAGTACTTC	CASSPTTGSQETQYF
TRBV4-3	TRBJ1-1	.	many	TGCGCCAGCAGCCATCGTATCGGGGACACTGAAGCTTTCTTT	CASSHRIGDTEAFF
TRBV5-1	TRBJ2-3	.	few	TGCGCCAGCAGCTTGCCTGCCTCACCGTCAGATACACAGTATTTT	CASSLPASPSDTQYF
TRBV14	TRBJ2-7	.	.	TGTGCCAGCGCGCAAGAGGGGATCTACGAGCAGTACTTC	CASAQEGIYEQYF
TRBV5-5	TRBJ2-7	.	many	TGTGCCAGCAGCTTGTGGACGGGCGAGCAGTACTTC	CASSLWTGEQYF
TRBV27	TRBJ2-2	.	many	TGTGCCAGCCTAAGGGGCGGGAACACCGGGGAGCTGTTTTTT	CASLRGGNTGELFF
TRBV20-1	TRBJ2-1	TRBD2	many	TGCAGTGCTCTAGGAGCGGGGGCGGGGAATGAGCAGTTCTTC	CSALGAGAGNEQFF
TRBV2	TRBJ2-1	TRBD2	medium-sized	TGTGCCAGCAGTGTCGGGGGGGCGACGAATGAGCAGTTCTTC	CASSVGGATNEQFF
TRBV3-1	TRBJ1-2	.	many	TGTGCCAGCAGCCAAGGGGGGTACTATGGCTACACCTTC	CASSQGGYYGYTF
TRBV7-9	TRBJ1-3	.	many	TGTGCCAGCAGATACGGACAGTTCGGAGGAAACACCATATATTTT	CASRYGQFGGNTIYF
TRBV20-1	TRBJ1-4	.	many	TGCAGTGCTAGAGATTTGCAGACTAATGAAAAACTGTTTTTT	CSARDLQTNEKLFF
TRBV4-1	TRBJ2-1	.	many	TGCGCCAGCAGCCAATTTAACAATGAGCAGTTCTTC	CASSQFNNEQFF
TRBV20-1	TRBJ1-1	.	many	TGCAGTGCTAGAGACTCAAGGGCTTTCTTT	CSARDSRAFF
TRBV6-6	TRBJ1-1	TRBD1	few	TGTGCCAGCAGTTACGACAGGGGTAACACTGAAGCTTTCTTT	CASSYDRGNTEAFF